These 5 T cell receptor beta chains were sequenced from one sample in a study of T-cell memory formation after mild COVID-19. TCRdb recomputed calls from the 5' RACE reads with MiXCR, one row per CDR3 protein. The table lists around 410,000 distinct CDR3 sequences, less than 25% of them singletons. Sequencing used PBMCs or a T cell subset sorted from them (not recorded which). Every receptor here comes from an adult woman who had mild COVID-19 (a few samples of this study predate the infection). Cell type and time point are not known.

The gene calls are TRBV7-9 and TRBJ1-1, with D unclear. The CDR3 is 17 residues long. The V end was cut by 2 bases, the J end by 2 bases, with 18 bases between. CDR1 SEHNR and CDR2 FQNEAQ come from the germline V gene (reference sequence). The CDR3 coding sequence is TGTGCCAGCAGCTTACGATGGACGGGCGAAATTAACACTGAAGCTTTCTTT. Its translation is CASSLRWTGEINTEAFF. Using reference TRBV7-9 and TRBJ1-1 for the parts outside the CDR3, the full variable domain is DTGVSQNPRHKITKRGQNVTFRCDPISEHNRLYWYRQTLGQGPEFLTYFQNEAQLEKSRLLSDRFSAERPKGSFSTLEIQRTEQGDSAMYLCASSLRWTGEINTEAFFGQGTRLTVV.

V and J are TRBV12-3 or TRBV12-4 and TRBJ2-5; 14 nucleotides align to TRBD2. CDR3 size: 16 residues. Trimming cost V 5 bases and J 4 bases; bases outside gene matches: 6. The CDR3 coding sequence is TGTGCCAGCAGTCGACTAGCGGGGGGGCGCCGAGAGACCCAGTACTTC. Translated: CASSRLAGGRRETQYF.

This clonotype was detected many times. V usage is TRBV9 and J usage is TRBJ2-3; TRBD1 agrees at 7 bases. The CDR3 is 15 residues long. The J segment lost 3 bases and the V segment lost 2 bases, leaving 6 bases of the junction unmatched. Germline V gene sequence: CDR1 SGDLS, CDR2 YYNGEE. In DNA form, the CDR3 reads TGTGCCAGCAGCGTCCTCCCGACAGGGACAGATACGCAGTATTTT. This codes for CASSVLPTGTDTQYF.

This clonotype was seen a few times. The V gene is TRBV3-1, the J gene TRBJ2-5; D is perhaps TRBD2 (7 bases). With 6 bases removed from V and 1 base from J, the gap between germline ends came to 12 bases. The CDR3 runs to 14 residues. From germline, CDR1 is LGHDT and CDR2 YNNKEL (reference sequence). DNA of the CDR3: TGTGCCAGCAGACCTGCGGGGGCCCAAGAGACCCAGTACTTC. Protein: CASRPAGAQETQYF.

The chain is built from TRBV6-5 and TRBJ1-1, with TRBD1 as a possible D gene (5 bases). Germline V CDR1 and CDR2: MNHEY, SVGAGI. The CDR3 is 13 amino acids. The V end was cut by 7 bases, the J end by 2 bases, with 11 bases between. CDR3 sequence: CASTAGPNTEAFF. The CDR3 DNA reads as TGTGCCAGCACCGCGGGGCCCAACACTGAAGCTTTCTTT.